The 30 T cell receptor beta chains in this list originate from one sample, sequenced in a study of naive and memory T cell subsets. Whole blood, 2.5 ml, came from adult healthy volunteers. Reverse transcription of blood and skin TCR RNA was primed at alpha and beta constant regions. TCRdb recomputed calls from the 5' RACE reads with MiXCR, one row per CDR3 protein. The sample contains roughly 26,000 distinct CDR3 sequences, approximately 24% of which appear only once. All receptors derive from a female donor in good health.

This clonotype was detected many times. The genes are TRBV6-6 and TRBJ2-3; D is unclear. The CDR3 extends over 13 amino acids. V gave up 2 bases and J gave up 3 bases, with 6 bases separating them. Germline V gene lookup returns CDR1 MNHNY and CDR2 SVGAGI (reference sequence). DNA for the CDR3: TGTGCCAGCAGTTACGGGGAAACAGATACGCAGTATTTT. Protein sequence: CASSYGETDTQYF.

This chain connects TRBV6-5 to TRBJ2-2; the D is unclear. V was pared by 3 bases and J by 0 bases, with 5 bases between. The length of the CDR3 is 14 residues. The germline CDR1 and CDR2 sequences are MNHEY and SVGAGI. The CDR3 spells CASSYGANTGELFF. As DNA, the CDR3 is TGTGCCAGCAGTTATGGCGCGAACACCGGGGAGCTGTTTTTT.

The chain joins TRBV20-1 to TRBJ2-5, with 7 bases matching TRBD2. Germline CDR1 DFQATT, CDR2 SNEGSKA (reference sequence). The CDR3 totals 14 residues. The junction had 7 bases not matched to a gene; V was cut back by 3 bases and J by 3 bases. The CDR3, as DNA: TGCAGTGCTAGGCCGGGCCTAGCGGAAGAGACCCAGTACTTC. Translation: CSARPGLAEETQYF.

The chain uses TRBV20-1 and TRBJ2-3; 9 bases are a match to TRBD2. This CDR3 contains 16 residues. The junction had 12 bases not matched to a gene; V was cut back by 6 bases and J by 2 bases. The V gene's germline CDR1 is DFQATT and CDR2 SNEGSKA (reference sequence). CDR3 sequence: CSAPSSLAGDTDTQYF. In nucleotides, the CDR3 is TGCAGTGCCCCCTCCTCACTAGCGGGTGACACAGATACGCAGTATTTT.

By share, this clonotype counts as medium-sized (0.01 to 0.1%). The genes are TRBV10-2 and TRBJ2-1; a possible D gene is TRBD2 (6 bases). The germline V gene encodes CDR1 WSHSY and CDR2 SAAADI. Between the trimmed V and J ends, which lost 7 bases and 9 bases, there was a span of 19 bases. CDR3 length: 14 residues. The CDR3 bases are TGCGCCAGCACACCAGGCCTTCCAGCGGGTGAGCAGTTCTTC. Amino acids: CASTPGLPAGEQFF.

This clonotype was seen repeatedly, ten times or more. The CDR3 DNA is TGCAGTGCTACCTTACAGGGCCTTAAGGGAGAGACCCAGTACTTC. Its translation: CSATLQGLKGETQYF. The J gene is TRBJ2-5, the V gene TRBV20-1; D perhaps matches TRBD1 (6 bases). V gave up 4 bases and J gave up 4 bases, with 19 bases separating them. Germline V gene lookup returns CDR1 DFQATT and CDR2 SNEGSKA (reference sequence). This CDR3 has 15 amino acids.

This clonotype was observed a handful of times. The rearrangement links TRBV3-1 to TRBJ2-5, with D possibly matching TRBD1 (5 bases). This CDR3 region has 16 residues. Germline lookup yields CDR1 LGHDT and CDR2 YNNKEL (reference sequence). V was clipped by 4 bases and J by 0 bases, with 15 bases between them. The CDR3 sequence is CASSPPPGHHQETQYF. As DNA, the CDR3 is TGTGCCAGCAGCCCTCCCCCCGGACACCACCAAGAGACCCAGTACTTC.

In its sample, this clonotype ranks as medium-sized. The chain is built from TRBV7-2 and TRBJ2-6; no clear D gene. Trimming cost V 4 bases and J 2 bases, with 3 bases left between them. Germline V lookup: CDR1 SGHTA, CDR2 FQGNSA. This CDR3 region has 13 residues. CDR3 region: CASSSAGANVLTF. The DNA for the CDR3 is TGTGCCAGCAGCTCCGCTGGGGCCAACGTCCTGACTTTC.

This clonotype was recorded at least ten times. The chain employs TRBV20-1 and TRBJ2-3; 7 bases map to TRBD2. This CDR3 comprises 14 residues. Germline V CDR1 and CDR2: DFQATT, SNEGSKA (reference sequence). Trimming at V came to 1 base and at J to 5 bases, leaving 6 bases not matched to a gene. The CDR3 sequence: CSARAWRELDTQYF. The DNA for the CDR3 is TGCAGTGCTAGAGCCTGGCGGGAGCTAGATACGCAGTATTTT.

This clonotype is categorized as medium-sized (0.01 to 0.1%). V usage is TRBV11-2 and J usage is TRBJ2-1; D is uncertain. The V end was cut by 0 bases, the J end by 0 bases, with 15 bases between. The CDR3 totals 18 residues. Germline V gene lookup returns CDR1 SGHAT and CDR2 FQNNGV. The chain's CDR3 is CASSLDLWGSSSYNEQFF. CDR3 nucleotide sequence: TGTGCCAGCAGCTTAGATCTCTGGGGATCCAGCTCCTACAATGAGCAGTTCTTC.

This clonotype appeared a single time. This chain's CDR3 is CASGSGQGRSEAFF. CDR3 in DNA: TGTGCTAGTGGTTCTGGACAGGGTCGCTCTGAAGCTTTCTTT. The chain couples TRBV12-5 to TRBJ1-1; TRBD1 aligns across 8 bases. The CDR3 spans 14 residues. The V and J ends lost 4 bases and 6 bases, in that order; junction bases with no gene match: 7. Germline CDR1 and CDR2: LGHNT and FRNRAP.

V and J are TRBV12-3 or TRBV12-4 and TRBJ2-7, with 11 bases lining up with TRBD2. V dropped 4 bases and J dropped 3; count of bases not matched to a gene: 5. The CDR3 is 15 residues long. The CDR3 region has the DNA TGTGCCAGCAGTTCCTCTAGCGGGGGGCACTACGAGCAGTACTTC. Translated, it gives CASSSSSGGHYEQYF.

This clonotype was counted between two and nine times. The chain combines TRBV29-1 with TRBJ1-5, with TRBD1 as a possible D gene (5 bases). V was pared by 6 bases and J by 5 bases, with 14 bases between. The CDR3 totals 13 residues. Germline CDR1 is SQVTM and CDR2 is ANQGSEA. The DNA of the CDR3 is TGCAGCGTGGGCCAAGGAGGGGATCAGCCCCAGCATTTT. This sequence encodes CSVGQGGDQPQHF.

This clonotype ranks as medium-sized. The chain links TRBV20-1 to TRBJ2-7; 8 nucleotides align to TRBD2. The ends lost 5 bases at V and 6 bases at J; junction bases unmatched: 18. CDR3 size: 16 residues. Germline V lookup: CDR1 DFQATT, CDR2 SNEGSKA (reference sequence). This CDR3 is CSAPAREDRPSGEQYF. The CDR3 DNA reads TGCAGTGCTCCGGCGCGGGAGGATCGTCCGTCGGGCGAGCAGTACTTC.

The chain recombines TRBV7-2 with TRBJ2-3; 7 bases line up with TRBD2. CDR3 length: 18 residues. The V segment lost 3 bases and the J segment 3 bases; nucleotides outside the gene matches: 15. Germline V gene lookup returns CDR1 SGHTA and CDR2 FQGNSA. The CDR3 DNA sequence: TGTGCCAGCAGCTTTGGGGATCGGGGCGCGGGGGTGACAGATACGCAGTATTTT. Translated: CASSFGDRGAGVTDTQYF.

This clonotype turned up a few times. The rearrangement joins TRBV12-3 or TRBV12-4 to TRBJ2-3; D gene unclear. V gave up 5 bases and J gave up 6 bases, with 15 bases separating them. The CDR3 sequence is 14 residues long. The CDR3, as DNA: TGTGCCAGCAGTCTCCGTTGGGGTTCGGATACGCAGTATTTT. This gives the protein CASSLRWGSDTQYF.

On this clonotype: Relative to the germline gene, one junction end is altered; a read error may explain this. The chain combines TRBV29-1 with TRBJ2-7; the D is unclear. This CDR3 is 13 amino acids long. Germline V lookup: CDR1 SQVTM, CDR2 ANQGSEA. CDR3 in amino acids: CSVKNSYSFEQYF. The CDR3 DNA is TGCAGCGTCAAAAACAGTTATTCCTTCGAGCAGTACTTC.

This clonotype was recorded a few times. J is TRBJ1-5 and V is TRBV20-1, with a possible D match to TRBD1 (6 bases). The germline V gene encodes CDR1 DFQATT and CDR2 SNEGSKA (reference sequence). The ends were cut back, 3 bases at V and 2 bases at J, with 14 bases in the middle. The length of the CDR3 is 15 residues. The CDR3 reads CSASRSAGGNQPQHF. Written as DNA, the CDR3 is TGCAGTGCTAGCCGGTCGGCAGGGGGCAATCAGCCCCAGCATTTT.

This clonotype was counted a few times. The chain uses TRBV29-1 and TRBJ1-1; D not certain. The CDR3 has 13 residues. CDR1 and CDR2 from the germline V gene are SQVTM and ANQGSEA. V was clipped by 7 bases and J by 0 bases, with 12 bases between them. The CDR3 loop reads CSARLGLNTEAFF. In DNA, the CDR3 is TGCAGCGCCCGCCTCGGCTTGAACACTGAAGCTTTCTTT.

This clonotype has a count of ten or more. The chain links TRBV5-1 to TRBJ2-1; 8 bases align to TRBD2. The V and J ends lost 2 bases and 0 bases, in that order; junction bases with no gene match: 4. The CDR3 contains 16 residues. Germline V gives CDR1 SGHRS, CDR2 YFSETQ. Here the CDR3 DNA reads TGCGCCAGCAGCTTTATAGCGGGAACCTCCTACAATGAGCAGTTCTTC. Translated, it gives CASSFIAGTSYNEQFF.

The chain recombines TRBV6-4 with TRBJ2-2, with D perhaps TRBD2 (5 bases). Trimming removed 0 bases from V and 0 bases from J, with 5 bases in between. Per the germline V gene, CDR1 is MRHNA and CDR2 is SNTAGT. The CDR3 is made up of 15 amino acids. The CDR3 bases are TGTGCCAGCAGTGACTCTAGCGCGAACACCGGGGAGCTGTTTTTT. Translating gives CASSDSSANTGELFF.

In this sample, this clonotype turned up many times. The rearrangement links TRBV29-1 to TRBJ2-3; 12 bases line up with TRBD2. V trimming: 4 bases; J trimming: 0 bases; junction bases outside the gene matches: 8. CDR3 length: 17 residues. CDR1 is SQVTM and CDR2 is ANQGSEA in the germline V gene. In DNA, the CDR3 is TGCAGCGTTGTGCTAGCGGGGGGGATAGCTAGCACAGATACGCAGTATTTT. This gives the protein CSVVLAGGIASTDTQYF.

At least ten counts were recorded for this clonotype. This chain joins TRBV5-1 and TRBJ2-1; the D gene is possibly TRBD1 (6 bases). Germline values: CDR1 SGHRS, CDR2 YFSETQ. With 0 bases removed from V and 5 bases from J, the gap between germline ends came to 12 bases. The CDR3 covers 15 residues. CDR3 in amino acids: CASSLVAGANNEQFF. Here the CDR3 DNA reads TGCGCCAGCAGCTTGGTGGCAGGGGCGAACAATGAGCAGTTCTTC.

This clonotype was seen at least ten times. The chain carries TRBV2 and TRBJ1-4, with TRBD1 as a possible D gene (5 bases). CDR3 length: 15 residues. V gave up 2 bases and J gave up 6 bases, with 13 bases separating them. Germline CDR1 and CDR2: SNHLY and FYNNEI. CDR3 region: CASSERKGQDEKLFF. CDR3 nucleotides: TGTGCCAGCAGTGAAAGGAAGGGGCAGGATGAAAAACTGTTTTTT.

This clonotype was detected many times. For the CDR3, the DNA is TGCAGCGTTGGGACCGGGACAGCTTACAATGAGCAGTTCTTC. The encoded protein is CSVGTGTAYNEQFF. The rearrangement links TRBV29-1 to TRBJ2-1, with 7 bases aligning to TRBD1. CDR1 is SQVTM, CDR2 ANQGSEA, per germline. This CDR3 is 14 amino acids long. Trimming cost V 4 bases and J 4 bases; bases outside gene matches: 7.

In this sample, this clonotype turned up a few times. The chain recombines TRBV20-1 with TRBJ2-1, with TRBD2 identical over 7 bases. The CDR3 runs 15 residues. With V trimmed by 0 bases and J by 4 bases, 6 bases remained unmatched. Germline V gene sequence: CDR1 DFQATT, CDR2 SNEGSKA (reference sequence). DNA of the CDR3: TGCAGTGCTAGAGATCTACTAGCGCAATACAATGAGCAGTTCTTC. Encoded protein: CSARDLLAQYNEQFF.

This clonotype was recorded at least ten times. The gene calls are TRBV6-2 or TRBV6-3 and TRBJ2-7, with 7 bases lining up with TRBD1. V lost 6 bases to trimming and J lost 7 bases; unmatched junction nucleotides: 15. Looked up from germline, CDR1 is MNHEY and CDR2 is SVGEGT. This CDR3 is 15 amino acids long. The CDR3 bases are TGTGCCAGCAGGCCACCGACGGACAGGCCCTTAGAGCAGTACTTC. Protein: CASRPPTDRPLEQYF.

Concerning this clonotype: A much larger clone lies one base from this, so it may be a read error. The chain joins TRBV14 to TRBJ2-5; the D is unclear. The CDR3 length is 10 residues. Trimming removed 0 bases at V and 7 bases at J, with 0 bases between. Germline assignment: CDR1 SGHDN and CDR2 FVKESK. This CDR3 is CASSQETQYF. The CDR3 DNA reads TGTGCCAGCAGCCAAGAGACCCAGTACTTC.

J is TRBJ2-5 and V is TRBV5-1; D may match TRBD1 or TRBD2 (6 bases each). Per germline, CDR1 SGHRS and CDR2 YFSETQ. Trimming removed 4 bases at V and 5 bases at J, with 15 bases between. CDR3 length equals 14 residues. CDR3 nucleotides: TGCGCCAGCAGCATTAGCGGAGGGGGGGAGACCCAGTACTTC. Protein sequence: CASSISGGGETQYF.

This clonotype was found many times. CDR3 residues: CSASRTRTYNEQFF. DNA of the CDR3: TGCAGTGCTAGTAGGACTCGGACCTACAATGAGCAGTTCTTC. The chain couples TRBV20-1 to TRBJ2-1; TRBD2 is a possible D gene (5 bases). The V end lost 3 bases, the J end lost 2 bases, and 11 bases lay between the germline ends. Germline CDR1 is DFQATT and CDR2 is SNEGSKA (reference sequence). CDR3 length: 14 residues.